This TCR beta chain was obtained from a study of blood T cell repertoires in COVID-19. Study details: The United States, Italy and Spain were the sources of the acute and convalescent COVID-19 samples. T cells, B-cell-depleted T cells, or PBMCs provided the cDNA or gDNA that served as material.

How the authors handled the data: Estimation of nucleated cell counts relied on the amplification of reference gene primers. The repertoire was sequenced with immunoSEQ multiplex PCR; TCRdb's copy has only in-frame clones and lacks some. V and J calls plus clone size are reproduced from that table; the DNA served to infer D and trimming. The profile shows 210,000 or so clones, around 92% of them singletons. Germline loops: CDR1 LGHDT, CDR2 YNNKEL (reference sequence). V dropped 4 bases and J dropped 10 bases, with 10 bases sitting between them. The CDR3 runs to 12 residues. This clone was recorded at least ten times.

This TCR came from a man aged 25-40 years with acute or convalescent COVID-19. V is TRBV3-1 (or the pseudogene TRBV3-2) and J is TRBJ1-4; a weak D match, TRBD1 (5 bases). The sequencing sample was made of peripheral blood. Here the CDR3 reads CASSPRGGKLFF. The CDR3 DNA follows: TGTGCCAGCAGCCCCCGGGGGGGAAAACTGTTTTTT.